This TCR beta chain comes out of a study of CD8 T cells in Susac syndrome. It was with random hexamers that about 0.45 to 1 ug RNA was reverse transcribed. TCRdb re-called the immunoSEQ multiplex PCR reads through MiXCR, storing one row per CDR3 protein. The sample includes some 120,000 distinct CDR3 sequences, 85% to 95% seen only once; the top ten take around 0.15%. V lost 4 bases, J lost 2 bases, and 8 bases stayed unmatched. Germline CDR1 and CDR2: LGHDT and YNNKEL (reference sequence). The CDR3 consists of 18 residues. The sample taken for sequencing was CD4+ T cells from PBMCs. The sequence derives from a human donor in good health. The chain employs TRBV3-1 and TRBJ2-1; 13 bases align to TRBD2. The CDR3 reads CASSRGLAGAKPYNEQFF. For the CDR3, the DNA is TGTGCCAGCAGCCGAGGACTAGCGGGGGCGAAACCCTACAATGAGCAGTTCTTC.